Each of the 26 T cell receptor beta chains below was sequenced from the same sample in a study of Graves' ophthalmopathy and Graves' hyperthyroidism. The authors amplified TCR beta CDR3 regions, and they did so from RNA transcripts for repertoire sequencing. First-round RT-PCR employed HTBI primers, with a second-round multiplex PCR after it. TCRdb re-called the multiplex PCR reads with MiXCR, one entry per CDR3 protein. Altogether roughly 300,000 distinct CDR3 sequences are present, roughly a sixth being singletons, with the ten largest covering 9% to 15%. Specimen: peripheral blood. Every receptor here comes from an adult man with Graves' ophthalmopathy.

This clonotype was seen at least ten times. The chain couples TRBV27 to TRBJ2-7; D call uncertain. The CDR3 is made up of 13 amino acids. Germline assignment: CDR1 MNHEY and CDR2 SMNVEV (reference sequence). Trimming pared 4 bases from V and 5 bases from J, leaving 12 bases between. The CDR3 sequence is CASSSPLSHEQYF. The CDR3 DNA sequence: TGTGCCAGCAGTTCCCCCTTGTCCCACGAGCAGTACTTC.

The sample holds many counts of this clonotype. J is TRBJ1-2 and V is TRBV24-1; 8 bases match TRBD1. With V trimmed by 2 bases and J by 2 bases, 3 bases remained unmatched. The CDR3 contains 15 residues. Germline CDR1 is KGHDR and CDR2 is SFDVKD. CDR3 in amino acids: CATSDWTGTNYGYTF. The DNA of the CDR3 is TGTGCCACCAGTGATTGGACAGGGACCAACTATGGCTACACCTTC.

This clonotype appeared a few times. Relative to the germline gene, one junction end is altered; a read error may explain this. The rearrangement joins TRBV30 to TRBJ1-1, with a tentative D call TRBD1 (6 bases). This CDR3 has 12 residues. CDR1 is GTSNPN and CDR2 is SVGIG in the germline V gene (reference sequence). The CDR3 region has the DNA TGTGCCTGGATTCAGGGGCGATTGGAAGCTTCCTTT. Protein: CAWIQGRLEASF. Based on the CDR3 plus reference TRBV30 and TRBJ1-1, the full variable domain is SQTIHQWPATLVQPVGSPLSLECTVEGTSNPNLYWYRQAAGRGLQLLFYSVGIGQISSEVPQNLSASRPQDRQFILSSKKLLLSDSGFYLCAWIQGRLEASFGQGTRLTVV.

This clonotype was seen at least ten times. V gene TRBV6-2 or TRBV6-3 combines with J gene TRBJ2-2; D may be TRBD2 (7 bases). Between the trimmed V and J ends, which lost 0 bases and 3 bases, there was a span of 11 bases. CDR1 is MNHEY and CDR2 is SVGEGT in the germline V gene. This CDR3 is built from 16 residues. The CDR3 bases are TGTGCCAGCAGTTACTCCGGGGGGCGATACACCGGGGAGCTGTTTTTT. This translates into CASSYSGGRYTGELFF.

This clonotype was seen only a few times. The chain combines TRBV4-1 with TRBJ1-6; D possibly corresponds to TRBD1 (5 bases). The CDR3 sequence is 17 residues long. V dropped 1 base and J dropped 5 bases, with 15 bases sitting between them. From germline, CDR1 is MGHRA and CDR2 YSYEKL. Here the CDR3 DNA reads TGCGCCAGCAGCCAAGTGGGACCCCCATTAGATAATTCACCCCTCCACTTT. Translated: CASSQVGPPLDNSPLHF.

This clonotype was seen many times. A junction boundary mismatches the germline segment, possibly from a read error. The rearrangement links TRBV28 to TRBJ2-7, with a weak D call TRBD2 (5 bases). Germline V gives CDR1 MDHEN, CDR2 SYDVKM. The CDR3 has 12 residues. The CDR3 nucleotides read TGTGCCAGCAGCTTATCGGGGTACGAGCAGTACTTC. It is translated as CASSLSGYEQYF.

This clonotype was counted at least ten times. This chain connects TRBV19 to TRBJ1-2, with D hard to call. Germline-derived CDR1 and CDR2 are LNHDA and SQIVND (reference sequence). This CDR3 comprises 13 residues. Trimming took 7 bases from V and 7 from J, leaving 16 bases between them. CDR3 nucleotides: TGTGCCAGTACAGAAAACGAATTTGGTGGCTACACCTTC. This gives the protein CASTENEFGGYTF.

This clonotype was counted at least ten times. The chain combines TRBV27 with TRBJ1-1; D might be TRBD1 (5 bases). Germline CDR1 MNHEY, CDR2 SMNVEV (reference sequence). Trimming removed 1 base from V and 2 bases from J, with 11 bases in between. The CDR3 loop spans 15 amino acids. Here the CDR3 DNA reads TGTGCCAGCAGTTTATGGGCGAGGGGCAACACTGAAGCTTTCTTT. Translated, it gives CASSLWARGNTEAFF.

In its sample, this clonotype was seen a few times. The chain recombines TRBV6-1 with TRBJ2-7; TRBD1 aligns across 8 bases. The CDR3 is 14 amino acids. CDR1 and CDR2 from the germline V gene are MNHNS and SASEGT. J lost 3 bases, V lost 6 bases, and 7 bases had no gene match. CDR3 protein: CASSLRDRIYEQYF. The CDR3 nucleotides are TGTGCCAGCAGCCTCCGGGACAGGATCTACGAGCAGTACTTC.

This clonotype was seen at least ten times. This CDR3 is CASSRRPTGATEAFF. DNA for the CDR3: TGTGCCAGCAGTCGCAGACCTACAGGGGCCACTGAAGCTTTCTTT. The V call is TRBV2, the J call TRBJ1-1, with 7 nucleotides matching TRBD1. The J segment lost 4 bases and the V segment lost 5 bases, leaving 10 bases of the junction unmatched. This CDR3 has 15 amino acids. CDR1 and CDR2 (germline): SNHLY, FYNNEI.

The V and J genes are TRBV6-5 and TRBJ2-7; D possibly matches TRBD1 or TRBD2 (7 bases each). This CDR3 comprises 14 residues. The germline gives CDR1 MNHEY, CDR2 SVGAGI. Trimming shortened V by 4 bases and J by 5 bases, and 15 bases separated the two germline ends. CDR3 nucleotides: TGTGCCAGCAGTTCAGGGGGGGGCTTCCACGAGCAGTACTTC. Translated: CASSSGGGFHEQYF.

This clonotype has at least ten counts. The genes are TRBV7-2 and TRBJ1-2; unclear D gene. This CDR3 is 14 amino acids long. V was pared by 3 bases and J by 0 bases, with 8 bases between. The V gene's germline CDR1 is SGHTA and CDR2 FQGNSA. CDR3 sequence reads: CASSFPRANYGYTF. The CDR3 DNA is TGTGCCAGCAGCTTTCCCCGAGCTAACTATGGCTACACCTTC.

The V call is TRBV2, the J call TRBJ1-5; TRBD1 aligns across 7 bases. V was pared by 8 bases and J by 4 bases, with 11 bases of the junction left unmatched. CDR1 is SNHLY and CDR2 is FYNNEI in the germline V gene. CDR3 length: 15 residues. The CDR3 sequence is CASSQGEERNQPQHF. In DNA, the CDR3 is TGTGCCAGCTCCCAGGGGGAGGAGAGAAATCAGCCCCAGCATTTT.

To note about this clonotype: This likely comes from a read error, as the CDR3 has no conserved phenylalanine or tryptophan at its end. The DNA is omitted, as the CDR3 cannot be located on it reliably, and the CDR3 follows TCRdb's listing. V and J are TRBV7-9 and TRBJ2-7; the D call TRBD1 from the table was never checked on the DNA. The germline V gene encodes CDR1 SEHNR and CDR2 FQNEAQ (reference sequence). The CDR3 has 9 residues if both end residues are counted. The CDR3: CASSLEVGL.

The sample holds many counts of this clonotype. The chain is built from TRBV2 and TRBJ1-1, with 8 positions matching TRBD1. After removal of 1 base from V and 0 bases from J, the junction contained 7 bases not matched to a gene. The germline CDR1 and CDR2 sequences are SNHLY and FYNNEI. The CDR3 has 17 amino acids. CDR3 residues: CASSEVGTGYMNTEAFF. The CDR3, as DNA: TGTGCCAGCAGTGAAGTGGGGACAGGCTACATGAACACTGAAGCTTTCTTT.

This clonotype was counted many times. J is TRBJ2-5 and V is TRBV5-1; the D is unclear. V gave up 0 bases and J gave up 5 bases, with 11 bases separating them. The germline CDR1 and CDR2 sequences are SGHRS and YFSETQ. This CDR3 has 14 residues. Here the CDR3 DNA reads TGCGCCAGCAGCTTGGGCCGGCAAAGCGAGACCCAGTACTTC. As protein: CASSLGRQSETQYF.

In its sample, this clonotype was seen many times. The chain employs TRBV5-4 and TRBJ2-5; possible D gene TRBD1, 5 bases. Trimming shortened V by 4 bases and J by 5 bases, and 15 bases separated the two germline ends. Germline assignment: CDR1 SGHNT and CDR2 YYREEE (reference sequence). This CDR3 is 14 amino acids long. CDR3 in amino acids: CASSPQTVRETQYF. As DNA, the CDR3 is TGTGCCAGCAGCCCCCAGACAGTCCGGGAGACCCAGTACTTC. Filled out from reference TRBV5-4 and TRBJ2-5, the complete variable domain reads ETGVTQSPTHLIKTRGQQVTLRCSSQSGHNTVSWYQQALGQGPQFIFQYYREEENGRGNFPPRFSGLQFPNYSSELNVNALELDDSALYLCASSPQTVRETQYFGPGTRLLVL.

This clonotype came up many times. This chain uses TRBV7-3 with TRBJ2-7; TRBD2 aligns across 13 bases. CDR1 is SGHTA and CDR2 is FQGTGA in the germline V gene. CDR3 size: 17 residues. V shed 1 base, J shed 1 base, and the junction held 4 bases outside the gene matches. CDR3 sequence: CASSLSPGLAGSYEQYF. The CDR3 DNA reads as TGTGCCAGCAGCTTAAGCCCGGGACTAGCGGGATCCTACGAGCAGTACTTC.

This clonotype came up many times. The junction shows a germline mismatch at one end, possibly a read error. In DNA form, the CDR3 reads TGTGCCAGCAGTTTCGTCGGCAATCAGCCCCAGCACTTT. It encodes CASSFVGNQPQHF. V is TRBV6-5 and J is TRBJ1-5; D is undetermined. The V gene's germline CDR1 is MNHEY and CDR2 SVGAGI. This CDR3 has 13 amino acids.

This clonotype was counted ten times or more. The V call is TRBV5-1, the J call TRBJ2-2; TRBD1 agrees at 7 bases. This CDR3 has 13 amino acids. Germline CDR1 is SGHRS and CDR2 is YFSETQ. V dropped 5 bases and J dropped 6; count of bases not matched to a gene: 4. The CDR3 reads CASSRQGAGELFF. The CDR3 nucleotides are TGCGCCAGCAGTCGCCAGGGGGCCGGGGAGCTGTTTTTT.

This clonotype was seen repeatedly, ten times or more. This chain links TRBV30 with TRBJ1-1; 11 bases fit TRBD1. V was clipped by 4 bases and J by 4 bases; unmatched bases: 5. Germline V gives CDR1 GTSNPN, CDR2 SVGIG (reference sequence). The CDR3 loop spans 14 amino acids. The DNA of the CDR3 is TGTGCCTGGACACCCGGGACAGGGGGCACTGAAGCTTTCTTT. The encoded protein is CAWTPGTGGTEAFF.

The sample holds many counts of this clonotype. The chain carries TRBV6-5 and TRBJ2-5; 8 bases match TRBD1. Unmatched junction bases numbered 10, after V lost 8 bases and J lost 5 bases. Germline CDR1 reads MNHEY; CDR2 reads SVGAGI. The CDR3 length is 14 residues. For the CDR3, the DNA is TGTGCCAGCGGTCGGACAGGGCCCACGGAGACCCAGTACTTC. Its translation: CASGRTGPTETQYF.

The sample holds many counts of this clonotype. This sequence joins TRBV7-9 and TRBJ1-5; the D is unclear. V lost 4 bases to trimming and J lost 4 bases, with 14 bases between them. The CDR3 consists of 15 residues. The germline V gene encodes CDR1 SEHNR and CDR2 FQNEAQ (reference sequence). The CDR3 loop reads CASSSSGSLNQPQHF. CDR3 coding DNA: TGTGCCAGCAGCTCCTCGGGGAGCCTTAATCAGCCCCAGCATTTT. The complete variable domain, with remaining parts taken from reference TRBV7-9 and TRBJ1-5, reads DTGVSQNPRHKITKRGQNVTFRCDPISEHNRLYWYRQTLGQGPEFLTYFQNEAQLEKSRLLSDRFSAERPKGSFSTLEIQRTEQGDSAMYLCASSSSGSLNQPQHFGDGTRLSIL.

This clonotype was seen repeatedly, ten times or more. The CDR3 is CASTPWGRGNTGELFF. In DNA, the CDR3 is TGTGCCAGCACCCCTTGGGGCAGGGGGAACACCGGGGAGCTGTTTTTT. The J gene is TRBJ2-2, the V gene TRBV28, with a possible D match to TRBD1 (6 bases). Trimming removed 7 bases from V and 1 base from J, with 16 bases in between. CDR3 length: 16 amino acids. In germline, CDR1 is MDHEN, CDR2 SYDVKM.

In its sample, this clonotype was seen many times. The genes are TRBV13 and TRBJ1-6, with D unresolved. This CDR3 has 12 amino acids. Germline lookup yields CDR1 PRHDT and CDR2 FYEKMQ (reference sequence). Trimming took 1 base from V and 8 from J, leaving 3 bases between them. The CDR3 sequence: CASSLVHSPLHF. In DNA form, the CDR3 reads TGTGCCAGCAGCTTAGTGCATTCACCCCTCCACTTT.

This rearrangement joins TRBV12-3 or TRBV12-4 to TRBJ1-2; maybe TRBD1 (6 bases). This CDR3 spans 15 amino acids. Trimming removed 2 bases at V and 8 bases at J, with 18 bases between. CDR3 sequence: CASSLPPQGAGGYTF. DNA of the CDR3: TGTGCCAGCAGTTTACCCCCACAGGGCGCAGGGGGCTACACCTTC.